Sequencing of this TCR beta chain was carried out in a study of cytomegalovirus exposure and HLA in healthy donors. On this clone itself: No antigen is known for it.

Study-wide results and caveats: TCR beta sequences numbering around 15,000 were associated with HLA alleles at 0.05 false discovery rate in a later analysis. Diagnosis of cytomegalovirus status made by the classifier reportedly showed high specificity and sensitivity. A later analysis found most CMV-associated TCR beta chains apparently HLA-restricted. Available immune exposure information covered CMV serostatus only.

PCR amplification relied on 60 Vbeta primers (plus 13 Jbeta primers). Repertoires were generated with immunoSEQ multiplex PCR, while TCRdb's copy carries only in-frame clones and drops some. Seen here are more than 85,000 clones, 60% to 85% observed once, and the top ten hold under 1.5%. The sequenced sample consisted of PBMCs. This clonotype was obtained from a woman in her thirties in good health and CMV-seronegative.

This chain's CDR3 is CASTQQTGSETQYF. The CDR3, as DNA: TGTGCCAGCACCCAACAGACAGGAAGCGAGACCCAGTACTTC. V gene TRBV6-1 combines with J gene TRBJ2-5; D is perhaps TRBD1 (6 bases). This CDR3 has 14 amino acids. The germline V gene has CDR1 MNHNS and CDR2 SASEGT. Trimming pared 7 bases from V and 5 bases from J, leaving 17 bases between.